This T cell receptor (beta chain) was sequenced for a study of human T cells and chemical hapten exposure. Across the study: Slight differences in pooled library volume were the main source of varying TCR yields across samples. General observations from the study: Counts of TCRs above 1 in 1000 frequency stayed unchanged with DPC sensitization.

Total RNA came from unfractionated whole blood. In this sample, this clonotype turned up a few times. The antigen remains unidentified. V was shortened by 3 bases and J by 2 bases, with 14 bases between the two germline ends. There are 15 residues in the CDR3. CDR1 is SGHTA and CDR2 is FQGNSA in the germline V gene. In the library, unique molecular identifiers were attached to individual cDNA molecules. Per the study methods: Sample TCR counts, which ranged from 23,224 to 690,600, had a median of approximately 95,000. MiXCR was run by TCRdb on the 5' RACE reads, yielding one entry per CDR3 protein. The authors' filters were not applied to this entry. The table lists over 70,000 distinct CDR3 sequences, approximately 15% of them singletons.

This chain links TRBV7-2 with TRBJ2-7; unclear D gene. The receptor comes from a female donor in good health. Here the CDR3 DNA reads TGTGCCAGCAGCTTGCGTTACTGGCTTACCTACGAGCAGTACTTC. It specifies CASSLRYWLTYEQYF.